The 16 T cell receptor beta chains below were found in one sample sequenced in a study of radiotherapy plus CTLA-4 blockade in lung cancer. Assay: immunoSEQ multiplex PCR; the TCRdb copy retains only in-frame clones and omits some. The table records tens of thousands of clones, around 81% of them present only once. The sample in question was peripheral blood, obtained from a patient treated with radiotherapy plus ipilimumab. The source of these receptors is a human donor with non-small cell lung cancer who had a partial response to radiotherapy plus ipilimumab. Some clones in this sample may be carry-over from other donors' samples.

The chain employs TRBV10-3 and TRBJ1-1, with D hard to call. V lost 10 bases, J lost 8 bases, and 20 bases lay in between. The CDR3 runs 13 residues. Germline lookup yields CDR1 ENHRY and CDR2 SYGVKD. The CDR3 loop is CATRERADGEAFF. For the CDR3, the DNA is TGTGCCACCCGGGAGAGGGCAGATGGAGAAGCTTTCTTT.

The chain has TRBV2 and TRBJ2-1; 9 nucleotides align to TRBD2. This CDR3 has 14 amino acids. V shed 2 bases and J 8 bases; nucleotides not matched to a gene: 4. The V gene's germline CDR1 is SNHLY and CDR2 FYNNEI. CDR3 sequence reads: CASSESSGVDEQFF. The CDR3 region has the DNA TGTGCCAGCAGTGAATCTAGCGGGGTCGATGAGCAGTTCTTC.

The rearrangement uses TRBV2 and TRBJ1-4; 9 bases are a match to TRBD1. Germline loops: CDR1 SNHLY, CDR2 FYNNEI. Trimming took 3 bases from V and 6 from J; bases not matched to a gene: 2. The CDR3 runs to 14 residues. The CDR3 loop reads CASSDWDRDEKLFF. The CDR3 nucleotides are TGTGCCAGCAGTGACTGGGACAGGGATGAAAAACTGTTTTTT.

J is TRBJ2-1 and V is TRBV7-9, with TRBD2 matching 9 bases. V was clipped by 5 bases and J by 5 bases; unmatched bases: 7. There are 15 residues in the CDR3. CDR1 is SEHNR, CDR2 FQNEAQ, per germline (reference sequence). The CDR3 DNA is TGTGCCAGCAGCCTTCTAGCGGGGATTAACAATGAGCAGTTCTTC. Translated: CASSLLAGINNEQFF.

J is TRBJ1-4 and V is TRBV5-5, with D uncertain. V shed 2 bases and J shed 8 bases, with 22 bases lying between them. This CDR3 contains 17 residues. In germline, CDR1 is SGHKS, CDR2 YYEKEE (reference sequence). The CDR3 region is CASSFIFILQVQEKLFF. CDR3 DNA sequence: TGTGCCAGCAGCTTCATTTTTATCTTGCAGGTCCAGGAAAAACTGTTTTTT.

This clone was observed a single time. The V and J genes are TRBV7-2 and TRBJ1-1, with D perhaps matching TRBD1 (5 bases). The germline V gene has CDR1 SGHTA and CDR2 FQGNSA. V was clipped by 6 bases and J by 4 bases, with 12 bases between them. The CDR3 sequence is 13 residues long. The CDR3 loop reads CASRALRVTEAFF. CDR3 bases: TGTGCCAGCAGAGCCCTCAGGGTCACTGAAGCTTTCTTT. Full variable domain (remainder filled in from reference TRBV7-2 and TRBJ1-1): GAGVSQSPSNKVTEKGKDVELRCDPISGHTALYWYRQSLGQGLEFLIYFQGNSAPDKSGLPSDRFSAERTGGSVSTLTIQRTQQEDSAVYLCASRALRVTEAFFGQGTRLTVV.

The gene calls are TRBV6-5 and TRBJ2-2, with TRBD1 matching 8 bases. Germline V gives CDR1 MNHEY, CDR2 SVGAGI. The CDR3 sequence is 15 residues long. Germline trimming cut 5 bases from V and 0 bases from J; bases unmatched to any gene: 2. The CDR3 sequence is CASSPQGANTGELFF. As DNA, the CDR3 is TGTGCCAGCAGTCCACAGGGGGCGAACACCGGGGAGCTGTTTTTT.

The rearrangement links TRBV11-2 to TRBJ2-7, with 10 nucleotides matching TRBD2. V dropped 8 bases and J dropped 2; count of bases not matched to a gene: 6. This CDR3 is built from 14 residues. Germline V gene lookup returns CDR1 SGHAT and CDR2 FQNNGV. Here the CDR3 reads CASRHSGRAYEQYF. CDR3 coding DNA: TGTGCCAGCCGGCACAGCGGGAGGGCCTACGAGCAGTACTTC.

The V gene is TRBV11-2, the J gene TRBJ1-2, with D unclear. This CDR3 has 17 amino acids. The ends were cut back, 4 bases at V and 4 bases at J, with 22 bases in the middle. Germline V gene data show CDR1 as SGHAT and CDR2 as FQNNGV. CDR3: CASSSIRRAGVRYGYTF. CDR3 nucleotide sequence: TGTGCCAGCAGCTCGATAAGGAGGGCCGGGGTTCGCTATGGCTACACCTTC.

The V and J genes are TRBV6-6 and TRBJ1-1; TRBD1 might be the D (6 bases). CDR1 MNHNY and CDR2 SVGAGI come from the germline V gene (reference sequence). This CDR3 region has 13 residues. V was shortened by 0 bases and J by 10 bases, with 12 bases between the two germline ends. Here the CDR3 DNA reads TGTGCCAGCAGTTACTCGGGGGGGCATAGAGCTTTCTTT. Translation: CASSYSGGHRAFF.

The CDR3 spells CASSPLAGVRNEQFF. DNA of the CDR3: TGTGCCAGCAGTCCCCTAGCGGGAGTTAGAAATGAGCAGTTCTTC. The chain carries TRBV28 and TRBJ2-1; TRBD2 agrees at 10 bases. CDR1 is MDHEN and CDR2 is SYDVKM in the germline V gene. CDR3 size: 15 residues. With 5 bases clipped from V and 7 bases from J, the junction kept 8 bases outside the gene matches.

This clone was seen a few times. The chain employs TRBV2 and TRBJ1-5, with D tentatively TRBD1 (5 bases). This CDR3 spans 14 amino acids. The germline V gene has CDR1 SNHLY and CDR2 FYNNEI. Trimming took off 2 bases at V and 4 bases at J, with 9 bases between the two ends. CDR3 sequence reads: CASSESNRNQPQHF. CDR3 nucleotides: TGTGCCAGCAGTGAATCTAACAGGAATCAGCCCCAGCATTTT. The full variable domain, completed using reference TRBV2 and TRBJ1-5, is EPEVTQTPSHQVTQMGQEVILRCVPISNHLYFYWYRQILGQKVEFLVSFYNNEISEKSEIFDDQFSVERPDGSNFTLKIRSTKLEDSAMYFCASSESNRNQPQHFGDGTRLSIL.

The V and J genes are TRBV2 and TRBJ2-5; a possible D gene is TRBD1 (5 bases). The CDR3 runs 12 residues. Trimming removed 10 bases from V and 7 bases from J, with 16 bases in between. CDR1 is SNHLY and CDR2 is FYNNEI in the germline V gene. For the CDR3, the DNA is TGTGCCACAGCCACTCAGGGTGTGACCCAGTACTTC. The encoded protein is CATATQGVTQYF. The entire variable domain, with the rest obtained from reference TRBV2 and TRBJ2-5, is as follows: EPEVTQTPSHQVTQMGQEVILRCVPISNHLYFYWYRQILGQKVEFLVSFYNNEISEKSEIFDDQFSVERPDGSNFTLKIRSTKLEDSAMYFCATATQGVTQYFGPGTRLLVL.

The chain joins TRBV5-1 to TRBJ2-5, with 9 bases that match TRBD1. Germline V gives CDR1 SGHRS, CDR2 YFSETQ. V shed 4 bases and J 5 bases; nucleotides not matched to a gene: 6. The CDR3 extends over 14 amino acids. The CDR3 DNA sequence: TGCGCCAGCAGCCAGACAGGGGGGCTGGAGACCCAGTACTTC. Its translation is CASSQTGGLETQYF.

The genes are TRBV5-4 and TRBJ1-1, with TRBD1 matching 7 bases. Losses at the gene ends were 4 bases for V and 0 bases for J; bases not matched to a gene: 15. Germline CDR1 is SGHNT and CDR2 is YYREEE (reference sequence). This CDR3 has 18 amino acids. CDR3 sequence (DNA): TGTGCCAGCAGCGCGGGGTACGGGACAGTTATTTTGAACACTGAAGCTTTCTTT. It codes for CASSAGYGTVILNTEAFF.

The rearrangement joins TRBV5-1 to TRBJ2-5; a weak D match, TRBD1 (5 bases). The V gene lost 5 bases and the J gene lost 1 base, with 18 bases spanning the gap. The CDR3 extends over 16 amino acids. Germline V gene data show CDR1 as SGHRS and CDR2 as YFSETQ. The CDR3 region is CASRLAPTDPQETQYF. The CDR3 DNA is TGCGCCAGCAGGCTCGCTCCGACAGATCCCCAAGAGACCCAGTACTTC.